This TCR beta chain was sequenced for a study of T cell responses to AZD1222 COVID-19 vaccine. The repertoire was sequenced with immunoSEQ multiplex PCR; TCRdb's copy has only in-frame clones and lacks some. Counted here are about 110,000 clones, 92% occurring once; the ten biggest clones make up about 9.1%. Findings of the study overall: Baseline serology detected seropositivity in only a handful of AZD1222 recipients. White British ancestry dominated among donors, who included more females, and clonal diversity was possibly underestimated. Compared with day 0, the breadth and depth of the Spike-specific TCR repertoire rose significantly after two doses of AZD1222.

Concerning this clone: Its antigen remains unidentified.

The CDR3 is made up of 14 amino acids. CDR1 and CDR2 (germline): SGDLS, YYNGEE. The V gene lost 0 bases and the J gene lost 6 bases, with 12 bases spanning the gap. The clonotype was recovered from an adult who received the AZD1222 COVID-19 vaccine. Sequences were derived from peripheral blood, sampled 28 days after the second AZD1222 dose. The V gene is TRBV9, the J gene TRBJ1-1, with a tentative D call TRBD1 (5 bases). CDR3 protein: CASSVEGRGAEAFF. The CDR3 coding sequence is TGTGCCAGCAGCGTAGAGGGCCGGGGGGCTGAAGCTTTCTTT.